Following are 32 T cell receptor beta chains from one sample sequenced in a study of T cells in tumors and immune-related adverse events. Profiling relied on immunoSEQ multiplex PCR, and the TCRdb table lists in-frame clones only, not all of them. The table shows 4,500 or so clones, with roughly four fifths occurring only once. The specimen was skin tissue, collected from a patient treated with anti-PD-1 therapy. The receptors come from a female donor with metastatic renal cell carcinoma.

The chain employs TRBV5-1 and TRBJ2-1; TRBD1 is a possible D gene (5 bases). CDR3 length equals 14 residues. V lost 1 base, J lost 5 bases, and 10 bases lay in between. Germline values: CDR1 SGHRS, CDR2 YFSETQ. The CDR3 is CASSLFRVDNEQFF. The CDR3 bases are TGCGCCAGCAGCTTGTTCAGGGTCGACAATGAGCAGTTCTTC.

The genes are TRBV7-6 and TRBJ1-4; 10 nucleotides match TRBD1. V shed 5 bases, J shed 15 bases, and the junction held 18 bases outside the gene matches. Germline V gene lookup returns CDR1 SGHVS and CDR2 FNYEAQ. The CDR3 contains 16 residues. The CDR3 here is CASSRNRDRGNAVVFF. For the CDR3, the DNA is TGTGCCAGCAGCCGAAACCGGGACAGGGGTAATGCTGTGGTGTTTTTT.

This rearrangement joins TRBV5-6 to TRBJ1-1; 9 nucleotides match TRBD1. The trim removed 3 bases at V and 11 bases at J, leaving 5 bases unmatched. Germline V gene lookup returns CDR1 SGHDT and CDR2 YYEEEE. The CDR3 extends over 12 amino acids. The CDR3 nucleotides read TGTGCCAGCAGCTGGGGACAGGGTAGGGCTTTCTTT. Translated: CASSWGQGRAFF.

This clone has just a few counts. The rearrangement uses TRBV7-2 and TRBJ1-1; D remains unclear. This CDR3 has 14 amino acids. Trimming shortened V by 1 base and J by 4 bases, and 10 bases separated the two germline ends. Germline loops: CDR1 SGHTA, CDR2 FQGNSA. CDR3 DNA sequence: TGTGCCAGCAGCTTAGACAGTTTGGGCACTGAAGCTTTCTTT. Its translation: CASSLDSLGTEAFF.

The chain employs TRBV28 and TRBJ1-6; possibly TRBD1 for D (6 bases). V was cut by 8 bases and J by 10 bases, with 15 bases left in between. The CDR3 loop spans 13 amino acids. Germline loops: CDR1 MDHEN, CDR2 SYDVKM. The CDR3, as DNA: TGTGCCAGCTCTACAGGGTTATACTCACCCCTCCACTTT. Translating gives CASSTGLYSPLHF.

The gene calls are TRBV6-5 and TRBJ2-7; D may be TRBD1 or TRBD2 (5 bases each). V shed 3 bases and J shed 2 bases, with 8 bases lying between them. The CDR3 runs to 13 residues. Germline CDR1 MNHEY, CDR2 SVGAGI. The chain's CDR3 is CASSYGTTYEQYF. The CDR3 DNA follows: TGTGCCAGCAGTTATGGGACGACCTACGAGCAGTACTTC.

This clone has a handful of counts. The J gene is TRBJ1-4, the V gene TRBV5-4; D gene unclear. V was clipped by 4 bases and J by 11 bases, with 12 bases between them. Germline V gene lookup returns CDR1 SGHNT and CDR2 YYREEE (reference sequence). This CDR3 comprises 12 residues. In DNA, the CDR3 is TGTGCCAGCAGCCCCGAGGTGGGGAAACTGTTTTTT. Translation gives CASSPEVGKLFF.

This chain links TRBV19 with TRBJ2-3; D remains ambiguous. The germline V and J ends were trimmed by 4 bases and 0 bases, with 11 bases remaining between them. The CDR3 runs 15 residues. Germline loops: CDR1 LNHDA, CDR2 SQIVND (reference sequence). The CDR3 DNA sequence: TGTGCCAGTAGTACCTTACAGAGTAGCACAGATACGCAGTATTTT. This encodes CASSTLQSSTDTQYF.

The V and J genes are TRBV27 and TRBJ1-1; D possibly corresponds to TRBD1 (6 bases). This CDR3 has 15 residues. Trimming left V 0 bases short and J 6 bases short, with 14 bases between. Germline V lookup: CDR1 MNHEY, CDR2 SMNVEV (reference sequence). For the CDR3, the DNA is TGTGCCAGCAGTTTATCGAGAGGGGGTGGTTCTGAAGCTTTCTTT. Amino acid sequence: CASSLSRGGGSEAFF.

This clone was seen a single time. The chain couples TRBV5-1 to TRBJ2-7; D call uncertain. The germline gives CDR1 SGHRS, CDR2 YFSETQ. Trimming took off 0 bases at V and 2 bases at J, with 12 bases between the two ends. The CDR3 runs 15 residues. The CDR3 is CASSLAGGLTYEQYF. In DNA, the CDR3 is TGCGCCAGCAGCTTGGCTGGCGGCCTTACCTACGAGCAGTACTTC.

Concerning this clone: Compared with germline, one end of the junction differs, possibly owing to a read error. This chain links TRBV7-2 with TRBJ2-1; 10 bases fit TRBD1. In germline, CDR1 is SGHTA, CDR2 FQGNSA. This CDR3 has 15 amino acids. CDR3 residues: CASSLRDRGYSEQFF. The CDR3 DNA sequence: TGTGCCAGCAGCTTACGGGACAGGGGTTACAGTGAGCAGTTCTTC. Using reference TRBV7-2 and TRBJ2-1 for the parts outside the CDR3, the full variable domain is GAGVSQSPSNKVTEKGKDVELRCDPISGHTALYWYRQSLGQGLEFLIYFQGNSAPDKSGLPSDRFSAERTGGSVSTLTIQRTQQEDSAVYLCASSLRDRGYSEQFFGPGTRLTVL.

The J gene is TRBJ2-3, the V gene TRBV18; TRBD2 matches at 12 bases. Germline values: CDR1 KGHSH, CDR2 LQKENI. The CDR3 extends over 16 amino acids. After removal of 2 bases from V and 2 bases from J, the junction contained 2 bases not matched to a gene. As DNA, the CDR3 is TGTGCCAGCTCACCAACTAGCGGGGGGAACACAGATACGCAGTATTTT. This encodes CASSPTSGGNTDTQYF.

The chain carries TRBV27 and TRBJ1-1; no firm D call. Between the trimmed V and J ends, which lost 6 bases and 6 bases, there was a span of 11 bases. The CDR3 spans 12 residues. The germline V gene has CDR1 MNHEY and CDR2 SMNVEV (reference sequence). CDR3 DNA: TGTGCCAGCAGCCGTGCGGGGTCTGAAGCTTTCTTT. Its protein product is CASSRAGSEAFF.

In its sample, this clone was seen a few times. The chain carries TRBV15 and TRBJ1-3; TRBD1 is a possible D gene (5 bases). V lost 0 bases and J lost 2, with 11 bases in between. There are 16 residues in the CDR3. Germline lookup yields CDR1 LNHNV and CDR2 YYDKDF (reference sequence). CDR3 amino acids: CATSRDRRGPGNTIYF. The CDR3 nucleotides read TGTGCCACCAGCAGAGATCGGAGGGGACCTGGAAACACCATATATTTT. Looking up the rest from reference TRBV15 and TRBJ1-3 gives the full variable domain: DAMVIQNPRYQVTQFGKPVTLSCSQTLNHNVMYWYQQKSSQAPKLLFHYYDKDFNNEADTPDNFQSRRPNTSFCFLDIRSPGLGDTAMYLCATSRDRRGPGNTIYFGEGSWLTVV.

The chain carries TRBV7-8 and TRBJ1-3; the match to TRBD1 covers 7 bases. CDR3 length equals 14 residues. Germline V CDR1 and CDR2: SGHVS, FQNEAQ. V was clipped by 4 bases and J by 4 bases; unmatched bases: 4. As DNA, the CDR3 is TGTGCCAGCAGCTCGACAGGGTCCGGAAACACCATATATTTT. Translation gives CASSSTGSGNTIYF.

The rearrangement joins TRBV11-2 to TRBJ1-1; TRBD1 is a possible D gene (5 bases). The CDR3 runs 14 residues. V lost 0 bases to trimming and J lost 2 bases, with 7 bases between them. Germline loops: CDR1 SGHAT, CDR2 FQNNGV. Here the CDR3 reads CASSLERGNTEAFF. The CDR3 nucleotides read TGTGCCAGCAGCTTAGAGAGGGGTAACACTGAAGCTTTCTTT.

This sequence joins TRBV5-1 and TRBJ2-7, with D possibly being TRBD1 (6 bases). Germline V gene data show CDR1 as SGHRS and CDR2 as YFSETQ. This CDR3 contains 12 residues. V gave up 4 bases and J gave up 6 bases, with 11 bases separating them. CDR3 in DNA: TGCGCCAGCAGCCCCACAGGGCCCGAGCAGTACTTC. Amino acid sequence: CASSPTGPEQYF.

The chain couples TRBV18 to TRBJ1-1, with TRBD1 as a possible D gene (6 bases). Germline lookup yields CDR1 KGHSH and CDR2 LQKENI. This CDR3 has 14 residues. V dropped 3 bases and J dropped 2 bases, with 10 bases sitting between them. The CDR3 region has the DNA TGTGCCAGCTCACCTCGGACAGTAAACACTGAAGCTTTCTTT. Protein: CASSPRTVNTEAFF.

This chain uses TRBV11-3 with TRBJ2-3; the D is unclear. The germline V gene has CDR1 SGHNT and CDR2 YENEEA. CDR3 length equals 15 residues. V was cut by 1 base and J by 2 bases, with 10 bases left in between. The CDR3 nucleotides are TGTGCCAGCAGCTTAGGTCCGGTATCCACAGATACGCAGTATTTT. This codes for CASSLGPVSTDTQYF. The whole variable domain, remainder taken from reference TRBV11-3 and TRBJ2-3, is EAGVVQSPRYKIIEKKQPVAFWCNPISGHNTLYWYLQNLGQGPELLIRYENEEAVDDSQLPKDRFSAERLKGVDSTLKIQPAELGDSAVYLCASSLGPVSTDTQYFGPGTRLTVL.

CDR3 sequence: CASSLAPSLEQYF. CDR3 DNA: TGTGCCAGCAGCTTAGCTCCCAGTCTCGAGCAGTACTTC. The chain couples TRBV7-2 to TRBJ2-7; D ambiguous. Germline CDR1 reads SGHTA; CDR2 reads FQGNSA. V was trimmed by 0 bases and J by 6 bases, leaving 9 bases between them. CDR3 length: 13 residues.

This chain joins TRBV4-1 and TRBJ2-3; 9 bases are a match to TRBD2. The V and J ends lost 1 base and 4 bases, in that order; junction bases with no gene match: 6. This CDR3 is built from 16 residues. Germline lookup yields CDR1 MGHRA and CDR2 YSYEKL. The CDR3 coding sequence is TGCGCCAGCAGCCAAGGGCGGACTAGCGAACCAGATACGCAGTATTTT. It yields the protein CASSQGRTSEPDTQYF.

The V call is TRBV5-1, the J call TRBJ2-5; TRBD1 matches at 10 bases. The V and J ends lost 0 bases and 3 bases, in that order; junction bases with no gene match: 2. The germline V gene encodes CDR1 SGHRS and CDR2 YFSETQ. This CDR3 region has 15 residues. CDR3 DNA sequence: TGCGCCAGCAGCTTGGCCGGGACAGGGGAAGAGACCCAGTACTTC. The encoded protein is CASSLAGTGEETQYF.

The V and J genes are TRBV7-2 and TRBJ1-2, with D hard to call. The germline gives CDR1 SGHTA, CDR2 FQGNSA. Between the trimmed V and J ends, which lost 2 bases and 2 bases, there was a span of 9 bases. The CDR3 length is 14 residues. The CDR3 region has the DNA TGTGCCAGCAGCTTAAACAGCGGGAACTATGGCTACACCTTC. It specifies CASSLNSGNYGYTF.

V and J are TRBV7-6 and TRBJ1-1; no clear D. The CDR3 is made up of 13 amino acids. The V end lost 1 base, the J end lost 4 bases, and 7 bases lay between the germline ends. CDR1 and CDR2 (germline): SGHVS, FNYEAQ. The CDR3 DNA is TGTGCCAGCAGCTTAGAACGGGGCACTGAAGCTTTCTTT. Protein product: CASSLERGTEAFF.

The V and J genes are TRBV30 and TRBJ1-2; perhaps TRBD1 as D (6 bases). Trimming removed 0 bases at V and 9 bases at J, with 14 bases between. The CDR3 has 13 residues. The V gene's germline CDR1 is GTSNPN and CDR2 SVGIG (reference sequence). The CDR3 DNA reads as TGTGCCTGGAGTGTGGGGGGCATTTGGCGCTACACCTTC. It yields the protein CAWSVGGIWRYTF.

This sequence joins TRBV10-2 and TRBJ2-7, with 7 nucleotides matching TRBD2. The CDR3 has 14 amino acids. The V segment lost 8 bases and the J segment 0 bases; nucleotides outside the gene matches: 7. Germline lookup yields CDR1 WSHSY and CDR2 SAAADI. The CDR3 DNA sequence: TGCGCCAGCGGGGAGGGAGGGAGCTCCTACGAGCAGTACTTC. Translating it yields CASGEGGSSYEQYF.

The V gene is TRBV19, the J gene TRBJ2-1, with D maybe TRBD2 (5 bases). Deletions cut 6 bases from V and 3 bases from J, with 15 bases between. CDR3 length: 15 amino acids. The V gene's germline CDR1 is LNHDA and CDR2 SQIVND (reference sequence). CDR3 DNA: TGTGCCAGTAGCCAACCATCCGGGATCTACAATGAGCAGTTCTTC. Translation gives CASSQPSGIYNEQFF.

The J gene is TRBJ1-1, the V gene TRBV5-6, with 8 bases fitting TRBD1. The length of the CDR3 is 15 residues. Germline lookup yields CDR1 SGHDT and CDR2 YYEEEE. V trimming: 3 bases; J trimming: 3 bases; junction bases outside the gene matches: 7. CDR3 in amino acids: CASSSRPGGDTEAFF. CDR3 nucleotide sequence: TGTGCCAGCAGCTCCAGACCAGGGGGCGACACTGAAGCTTTCTTT.

The gene calls are TRBV6-4 and TRBJ2-7, with TRBD2 matching over 8 bases. This CDR3 is built from 18 residues. After removal of 3 bases from V and 5 bases from J, the junction contained 18 bases not matched to a gene. The germline gives CDR1 MRHNA, CDR2 SNTAGT. CDR3 region: CASSDGRGLERESHEQYF. CDR3 nucleotides: TGTGCCAGCAGTGATGGCCGGGGTTTAGAGCGGGAGTCCCACGAGCAGTACTTC.

The chain uses TRBV13 and TRBJ1-2; D is possibly TRBD1 (5 bases). The CDR3 loop spans 15 amino acids. The germline CDR1 and CDR2 sequences are PRHDT and FYEKMQ (reference sequence). Trimming took off 2 bases at V and 4 bases at J, with 14 bases between the two ends. The CDR3 loop reads CASSLRRTGGYGYTF. The CDR3 DNA is TGTGCCAGCAGCTTACGTCGAACTGGGGGCTATGGCTACACCTTC.

CDR3: CASSFYRSSYEQYF. For the CDR3, the DNA is TGTGCCAGCAGTTTTTACAGGAGCTCCTACGAGCAGTACTTC. The V call is TRBV27, the J call TRBJ2-7, with D tentatively TRBD1 (5 bases). V lost 3 bases and J 0 bases, leaving 9 bases between the germline ends. Germline CDR1 and CDR2: MNHEY and SMNVEV (reference sequence). This CDR3 has 14 residues.

This clone has just a few counts. This chain links TRBV4-1 with TRBJ2-2; 10 bases line up with TRBD1. V gave up 4 bases and J gave up 1 base; unmatched junction bases: 0. The germline V gene encodes CDR1 MGHRA and CDR2 YSYEKL. This CDR3 comprises 15 residues. Here the CDR3 DNA reads TGCGCCAGCAGCCGGGACAGGGGGAACACCGGGGAGCTGTTTTTT. This encodes CASSRDRGNTGELFF.